This TCR beta chain was retrieved from a study of blood T cells in healthy people across ages. Every donor provided 9.5 to 10 milliliters of peripheral blood. The use of a sample-barcoded 5' primer and a J-beta primer mix characterized a second PCR of about 7 to 12 cycles. TCRdb itself ran the 5' RACE reads through MiXCR, one entry per CDR3 protein. The sample lists hundreds of thousands of distinct CDR3 sequences, 25% to 30% occurring once. Trimming took 4 bases from V and 4 from J, leaving 10 bases between them. From germline, CDR1 is SGHTS and CDR2 YDEGEE. This CDR3 contains 13 residues. Notes on the study in general: CMV status of donors was unknown, possibly confounding expanded clonotype changes. TCR beta diversity, measured per million T cells, fell in a roughly linear way with age. A conclusive naive versus antigen-experienced comparison was prevented by the unsorted PBMCs.

The table lists this clonotype with many counts. As yet, its antigen is unknown. The TCR comes from a woman of 80 years or more in good health. Material: blood. The chain uses TRBV5-8 and TRBJ2-3; no definite D call. CDR3: CASSLREPDTQYF. The CDR3 DNA reads as TGTGCCAGCAGCCTCAGAGAGCCAGATACGCAGTATTTT.